This record looks at one T cell receptor beta chain sequence and its context. Its antigen remains unidentified. Per-base qualities were not stored, and no clone one base away is much larger. V was cut back by 7 bases and J by 5 bases, leaving a gap of 5 bases between them. Its CDR3 holds 11 amino acids, cysteine through phenylalanine. Only the CDR3 region is kept as DNA, spanning 33 bases read in frame from base 1. Looking up the germline V gene yields CDR1 MNHEY and CDR2 SVGAGI. Libraries were constructed by the immunoSEQ multiplex PCR assay. The multiplex PCR relied on a mix of 60 forward primers for TCR Vbeta segments and 13 reverse primers for TCR Jbeta segments. A multiplex PCR assay on genomic DNA amplified the CDR3 region of rearranged TCR beta genes. On the Illumina HiSeq System, the amplified TCR beta libraries were sequenced as 87-base-pair reads. From the authors' description of their analysis: In a later analysis, tens of millions of unique TCR beta chains were counted across the 690 or so repertoires, and roughly 10 million of these chains were shared by at least two donors. Raw reads were error-corrected and collapsed into unique sequences by a nearest-neighbor algorithm in which closely related sequences were merged to remove PCR and sequencing errors. CDR3 sequences were aligned to IMGT reference sequences to assign V, D and J gene segments. For a sequence to be retained, a match of at least six nucleotides was required to both a V gene segment and a J gene segment. Rearrangements were classified as productive when the CDR3 lacked stop codons and remained in frame with V and J, and all other rearrangements were classified as non-productive. CDR3 was defined according to IMGT convention as the region running from the second conserved V-encoded cysteine to the conserved J-encoded phenylalanine. The earlier analysis of about 620 of the donors excluded sequences that lacked an unambiguous match to a single V gene segment. An earlier analysis of some 500 of the donors classified V segments as functional when productive rearrangements were above 56.7% and as segregating when the standard deviation between donors was above 5%. A statistical classification framework was developed to diagnose cytomegalovirus status using the catalog of TCR beta chain sequences. In a later analysis, V and J genes were assigned by comparing TCR nucleotide sequences against IMGT/GENE-DB human TR gene sequences. Using the TCRdist pipeline, a later analysis assigned CDR3 sequences along with most-parsimonious VDJ recombination scenarios. A later analysis defined each TCR beta chain by its CDR3 amino acid sequence plus V-gene family, and excluded reads lacking a unique V-gene family. To address suspected cross-contamination and a sequencing artifact, a later analysis removed several hundred highly shared, low-generation-probability nucleotide sequences. In a later analysis, a clonal expansion index for each public chain was calculated from normalized within-repertoire ranks of inferred template counts. Generation probabilities in a later analysis came from a VDJ recombination model fitted to out-of-frame rearrangements, and those results were checked against IGoR. A later analysis scored TCR-TCR, TCR-HLA and TCR-CMV co-occurrence with hypergeometric tests, applying a repertoire-size bias correction to TCR pairs. False discovery rates were estimated in a later analysis by permuting HLA or CMV assignments 20 times. In a later analysis, co-occurring TCRs were grouped with DBSCAN, and TCRdist sequence similarity was added when clustering was performed within HLA-allele-positive subsets. For co-occurrence clustering, repertoires with fewer than 30,000 or more than 120,000 public chains were excluded, along with five repertoires with anomalous nucleotide sharing. This is the immuneACCESS table as TCRdb keeps it, with only in-frame sequences that have V and J called. A part of the clones is gone; compared with another copy, unresolved V genes explain less than half, and the rest is unexplained. From that table come the V and J calls and clone size; the DNA was used to work out D and trimming. The sample contains 150,000 to 200,000 clones, just under 85% of them found a single time. The ten largest clones take up roughly 5.2% of the sample.

This specimen comes from a study of cytomegalovirus exposure and HLA in healthy donors (TCRdb year 2017). Concerning the study at large: In an earlier analysis of several hundred of the donors, 276 Gb of sequence data and some 100 million unique TCR beta sequences from about 190 million T cells were reported. Besides the first cohort of roughly 700 subjects, a separate validation cohort made up of 120 different subjects was used. All discovery cohort repertoires had been generated using a single sequencing platform. The study profiled the T cell repertoires of hundreds of subjects by immunosequencing and related them to cytomegalovirus serostatus. HLA typing covered class I and class II loci at four-digit resolution. In the later analysis, no new phenotypic data were used to find candidate immune exposures; instead, reliance was placed on TCR beta sequences and their occurrence across donors. An early release covering just under 650 HLA-typed donors comprised about 310 gigabases of sequencing data and 85 million to 100 million unique TCR sequences. Donor age, sex, ethnicity and CMV serostatus were collected together with the repertoire data. Of the 300 to 450 genotyped donors, approximately 83% fell in the genetic ancestry cluster associated with self-reported Caucasian donors. In an earlier analysis of 587 of the donors, high-throughput TCR beta sequencing was used to judge whether each TCR beta V gene segment behaved as functional or pseudogenic. On average, around 240,000 unique TCR beta nucleotide sequences were sequenced per donor among 398 genotyped donors of the cohort, with around 19% of those sequences being non-productive. Genome-wide SNP genotypes for about 60% of the roughly 670 donors were used in a later genetic analysis, which treated that subset as a discovery cohort. In a later analysis, previously published TCR beta repertoires from more than 500 donors were re-analyzed and high-resolution HLA genotyping was added so that TCR occurrence patterns could be studied. To predict cytomegalovirus infection status, the study combined high-throughput TCR immunosequencing, statistical association of individual TCRs with disease status, and machine learning. The aim of the study was to test whether cataloging public T cell receptors could identify signatures of past pathogen exposure. Because of strong linkage in the cohort, roughly 5 DR-DQ haplotypes were treated as single units for association and clustering. The number of typed donors differed by locus: about 620-640 for A, B, C, DRB1 and DQB1; some 500 for DQA1; 606 for DPA1; and some 470 for DPB1. Results and caveats for the whole study, not just this receptor: Presence/absence analyses assumed roughly uniform sequencing depth across donors, an assumption that may not hold. Most TCR sequences were seen in very few donors, while some public TCRs were found in many individuals. Correlated functional status among segregating V segments might reflect linkage disequilibrium, but an unknown experimental factor could not be ruled out. Compared with the roughly 700-donor mean, donors in an Asian-associated ancestry cluster had fewer N-insertions in productive TCRs, according to a later genetic analysis. Assigning TCR associations to individual alleles was difficult when HLA alleles, especially DR and DQ, strongly co-occurred. Because HLA typing was unavailable for some donors at each locus, only the typed subset was used in association tests. An earlier analysis of 587 of the donors showed that most TCR beta V segments appeared in productive rearrangements either about 90% or about 30% of the time, which broadly matched IMGT annotations. In a later analysis, 16,951 TCR beta sequences were associated with specific HLA alleles at a false discovery rate of 0.05. In a later analysis, HLA-associated TCR beta chains showed more clonal expansion and lower generation probabilities than non-associated chains that were equally common. Some IMGT-functional V segments, including TRBV6-2 and TRBV6-3, could not be distinguished by the 87-base-pair reads and were therefore excluded. In a later genetic analysis, a missense DCLRE1C variant was associated with V-gene and J-gene trimming of TCR beta chains, and the association was replicated in an independent cohort. Cytomegalovirus status was reported to be diagnosed by the classifier with high specificity and sensitivity in both the original and validation cohorts. According to a later analysis, most CMV-associated TCR beta chains appeared to be HLA-restricted, and the HLA associations seemed to be driven largely by CMV exposure. The authors suggested that the approach could potentially be generalized to other disease states and immunological phenotypes. In vitro tests confirmed that a few of the cytomegalovirus-associated TCR beta chains recognize cytomegalovirus antigens. A further reported finding was that TCR beta sequences accurately predicted the HLA-A and HLA-B alleles for most subjects in the first cohort. This cohort had only TCR beta chains sequenced, and the lack of alpha or paired-chain data limited which features could be detected. A cluster of highly shared sequence variants was judged likely to represent a technical artifact of the sequencing pipeline. Over 15 rarely observed V segments, including chromosome 9 orphons, were excluded from the earlier analysis of several hundred of the donors because counts were too low. In the study, 150 to 200 TCR beta chains were listed as associated with cytomegalovirus. A later analysis reported that several top co-occurrence clusters appeared linked to parvovirus B19, influenza, CMV and Epstein-Barr virus. CMV serostatus was the only immune exposure information available for the cohort. A later analysis found that TCR association rates varied across HLA loci, with DRB1 alleles showing the most associated TCRs and HLA-C alleles the fewest.

The cohort consisted of 600 to 750 healthy bone marrow donors. Cohort members were all nominally healthy when sampled, although unrecorded immune exposures were likely present. The donor was CMV seropositive and belonged to the group of 250 to 350 seropositive cohort members. Every donor gave a peripheral blood sample, and the peripheral blood mononuclear cells from that sample were used for TCR beta sequencing. Genomic DNA was extracted from the blood cell samples with the Qiagen DNeasy Blood Extraction Kit. Sequencing was done on a sample of PBMCs. This clonotype was sampled from a girl aged 10-17 years in good health and CMV-seropositive. The chain employs TRBV6-5 and TRBJ2-2, with no confident D gene call. In nucleotide form, the sequence is TGTGCCAGCAAACGGACCGGGGAGCTGTTTTTT. This codes for CASKRTGELFF.